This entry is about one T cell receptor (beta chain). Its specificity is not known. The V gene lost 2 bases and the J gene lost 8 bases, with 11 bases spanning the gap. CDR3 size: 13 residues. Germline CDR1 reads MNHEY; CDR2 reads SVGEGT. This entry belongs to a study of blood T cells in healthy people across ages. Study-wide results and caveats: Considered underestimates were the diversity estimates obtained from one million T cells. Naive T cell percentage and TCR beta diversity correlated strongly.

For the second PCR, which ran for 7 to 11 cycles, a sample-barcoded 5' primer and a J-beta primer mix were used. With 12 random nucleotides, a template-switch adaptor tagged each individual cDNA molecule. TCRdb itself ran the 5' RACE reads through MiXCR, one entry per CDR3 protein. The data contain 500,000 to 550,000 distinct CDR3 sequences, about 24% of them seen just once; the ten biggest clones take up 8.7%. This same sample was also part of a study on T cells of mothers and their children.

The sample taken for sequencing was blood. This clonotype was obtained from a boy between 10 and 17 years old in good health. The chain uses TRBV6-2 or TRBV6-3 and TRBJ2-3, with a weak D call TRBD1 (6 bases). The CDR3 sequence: CASSYNLGGTQYF. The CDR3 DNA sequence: TGTGCCAGCAGTTACAATCTAGGGGGTACGCAGTATTTT.